The rows below give T cell receptor beta chains drawn from one sample of a study of shared clonotypes between healthy human individuals. TCRdb keeps only in-frame clones here, not all; method: immunoSEQ multiplex PCR. The sample yields under 600,000 clones, less than 98% seen once. Material for sequencing was naive CD4+ T cells sorted from blood. The origin of the receptors is a woman in her twenties or thirties in good health. Both conserved end residues are part of each CDR3. A D gene is named only where the DNA matches it firmly. Some rows mark clone size as missing; the rest say once, few, many or name a class of expanded clone.

V gene: TRBV7-9; clone size: NA; D gene: NA; J gene: TRBJ1-2; CDR3 DNA: TGTGCCAGCAGCTTAGCGGGATCCGAAGCGAACGGCTACACCTTC; CDR3 protein: CASSLAGSEANGYTF
V gene: TRBV19; clone size: NA; D gene: NA; J gene: TRBJ1-4; CDR3 DNA: TGTGCCAGTACAGGGAGCGGTAATGAAAAACTGTTTTTT; CDR3 protein: CASTGSGNEKLFF
V gene: TRBV27; clone size: NA; D gene: TRBD2; J gene: TRBJ2-7; CDR3 DNA: TGTGCCAGCAAGACTAGCGGGACCTACGAGCAGTACTTC; CDR3 protein: CASKTSGTYEQYF
V gene: TRBV5-1; clone size: NA; D gene: NA; J gene: TRBJ1-2; CDR3 DNA: TGCGCCAGCAGCTTGACGGGACGTCCCTCCTATGGCTACACCTTC; CDR3 protein: CASSLTGRPSYGYTF
V gene: TRBV27; clone size: NA; D gene: NA; J gene: TRBJ1-4; CDR3 DNA: TGTGCCAGCAGTTGGGGCGGGAGGGTTAATGAAAAACTGTTTTTT; CDR3 protein: CASSWGGRVNEKLFF
V gene: TRBV14; clone size: NA; D gene: TRBD1; J gene: TRBJ2-7; CDR3 DNA: TGTGCCAGCAGCTATGGACAGGTCCTCAACGAGCAGTACTTC; CDR3 protein: CASSYGQVLNEQYF
V gene: TRBV5-1; clone size: once; D gene: TRBD1; J gene: TRBJ2-7; CDR3 DNA: TGCGCCAGCAGTTCGGACAGGGGGGGCGAGCAGTACTTC; CDR3 protein: CASSSDRGGEQYF
V gene: TRBV25-1; clone size: NA; D gene: TRBD2; J gene: TRBJ2-3; CDR3 DNA: TGTGCCAGCAGTGGACTAGCGGGAGGATCGGCAGATACGCAGTATTTT; CDR3 protein: CASSGLAGGSADTQYF
V gene: TRBV7-8; clone size: NA; D gene: TRBD2; J gene: TRBJ2-5; CDR3 DNA: TGTGCCAGCAGCCCGGGACTAGCGGGAGGGCGATTTAGAGAGACCCAGTACTTC; CDR3 protein: CASSPGLAGGRFRETQYF
V gene: TRBV29-1; clone size: NA; D gene: NA; J gene: TRBJ1-2; CDR3 DNA: TGCAGCGTAGCGGTCTTGAACTATGGCTACACCTTC; CDR3 protein: CSVAVLNYGYTF
V gene: TRBV4-1; clone size: NA; D gene: NA; J gene: TRBJ2-1; CDR3 DNA: TGCGCCAGCAGCCGAGGGACCCATCTAGGGCAGTTCTTC; CDR3 protein: CASSRGTHLGQFF
V gene: TRBV5-1; clone size: NA; D gene: NA; J gene: TRBJ1-4; CDR3 DNA: TGCGCCAGCAGCTTGGGGAGCCATGCAACTAATGAAAAACTGTTTTTT; CDR3 protein: CASSLGSHATNEKLFF
V gene: TRBV27; clone size: NA; D gene: TRBD1; J gene: TRBJ2-1; CDR3 DNA: TGTGCCAGCAGTTCCCCGGACAGGGGGAGCAATGAGCAGTTCTTC; CDR3 protein: CASSSPDRGSNEQFF
V gene: TRBV25-1; clone size: NA; D gene: NA; J gene: TRBJ2-5; CDR3 DNA: TGTGCCAGCAGTGAGGGCACAGGCACGTACCAAGAGACCCAGTACTTC; CDR3 protein: CASSEGTGTYQETQYF
V gene: TRBV11-2; clone size: NA; D gene: NA; J gene: TRBJ2-1; CDR3 DNA: TGTGCCAGCAGCTCAATTAGCGGACCTGATTACAATGAGCAGTTCTTC; CDR3 protein: CASSSISGPDYNEQFF
V gene: TRBV4-1; clone size: NA; D gene: TRBD2; J gene: TRBJ2-1; CDR3 DNA: TGCGCCAGCAGCCAAGGACTAGCGGGAGCCGGCTACAATGAGCAGTTCTTC; CDR3 protein: CASSQGLAGAGYNEQFF
V gene: TRBV10-2; clone size: NA; D gene: NA; J gene: TRBJ2-3; CDR3 DNA: TGCGCCAGCAGTGGCGGGCAGGGACTCCACCTTACAGATACGCAGTATTTT; CDR3 protein: CASSGGQGLHLTDTQYF
V gene: TRBV11-1; clone size: once; D gene: NA; J gene: TRBJ2-1; CDR3 DNA: TGTGCCAGCAGCAACCGGGACCCCTATCGGGGCAATGAGCAGTTCTTC; CDR3 protein: CASSNRDPYRGNEQFF
V gene: TRBV6-4; clone size: NA; D gene: TRBD2; J gene: TRBJ2-1; CDR3 DNA: TGTGCCAGCAGTGAACTAGCGGGAGTTAACAATGAGCAGTTCTTC; CDR3 protein: CASSELAGVNNEQFF
V gene: TRBV19; clone size: NA; D gene: TRBD2; J gene: TRBJ2-1; CDR3 DNA: TGTGCCAGTAGTATTTTTCGCGGGAGAGCTCGCTCCTACAATGAGCAGTTCTTC; CDR3 protein: CASSIFRGRARSYNEQFF
V gene: TRBV2; clone size: NA; D gene: NA; J gene: TRBJ2-7; CDR3 DNA: TGTGCCAGCACCGCAACCTCAAGCTCCTACGAGCAGTACTTC; CDR3 protein: CASTATSSSYEQYF
V gene: TRBV6-1; clone size: NA; D gene: TRBD2; J gene: TRBJ2-5; CDR3 DNA: TGTGCCAGCAGTGGGGGACTAGCGGGAGTCTGGGAGACCCAGTACTTC; CDR3 protein: CASSGGLAGVWETQYF
V gene: TRBV2; clone size: NA; D gene: NA; J gene: TRBJ2-1; CDR3 DNA: TGTGCCAGCAGTGAGGACAGTCAGGCTAGCGATGAGCAGTTCTTC; CDR3 protein: CASSEDSQASDEQFF